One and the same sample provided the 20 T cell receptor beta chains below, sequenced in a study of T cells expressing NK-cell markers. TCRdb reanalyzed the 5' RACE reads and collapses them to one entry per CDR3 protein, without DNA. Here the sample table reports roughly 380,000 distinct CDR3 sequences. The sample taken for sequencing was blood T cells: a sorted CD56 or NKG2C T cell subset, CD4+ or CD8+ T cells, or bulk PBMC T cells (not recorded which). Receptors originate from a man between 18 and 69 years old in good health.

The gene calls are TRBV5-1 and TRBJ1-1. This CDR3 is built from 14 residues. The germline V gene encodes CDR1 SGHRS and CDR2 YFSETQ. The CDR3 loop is CASRQGPGNTEAFF.

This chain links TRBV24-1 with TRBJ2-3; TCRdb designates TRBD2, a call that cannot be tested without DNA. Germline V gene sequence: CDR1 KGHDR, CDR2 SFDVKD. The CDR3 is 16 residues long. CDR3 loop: CATSDPGTSGTDTQYF.

CDR3 sequence: CASSSGGRGMNTEAFF. This chain uses TRBV28 with TRBJ1-1; TCRdb lists TRBD1, though no DNA is available to test this call. The germline gives CDR1 MDHEN, CDR2 SYDVKM. The CDR3 is made up of 16 amino acids. The variable domain in full, with the rest retrieved from reference TRBV28 and TRBJ1-1, is DVKVTQSSRYLVKRTGEKVFLECVQDMDHENMFWYRQDPGLGLRLIYFSYDVKMKEKGDIPEGYSVSREKKERFSLILESASTNQTSMYLCASSSGGRGMNTEAFFGQGTRLTVV.

CDR3 residues: CASSQSEAGYGYEQYF. V usage is TRBV23-1 and J usage is TRBJ2-7. TRBV23-1 carries the ORF label, with uncertain function. The CDR3 is 16 amino acids.

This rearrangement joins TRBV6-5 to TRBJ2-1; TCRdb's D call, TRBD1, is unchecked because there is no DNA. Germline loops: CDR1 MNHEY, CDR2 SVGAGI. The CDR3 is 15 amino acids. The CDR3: CASSFLGGGSNEQFF.

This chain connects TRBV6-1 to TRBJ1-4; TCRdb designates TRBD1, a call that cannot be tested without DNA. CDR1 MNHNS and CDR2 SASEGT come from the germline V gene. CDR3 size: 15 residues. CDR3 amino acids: CASSEIVGKGEKLFF.

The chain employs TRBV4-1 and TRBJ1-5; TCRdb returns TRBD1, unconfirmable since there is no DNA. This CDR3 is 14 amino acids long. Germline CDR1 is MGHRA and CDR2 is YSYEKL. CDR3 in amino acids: CASSQDRDNQPQHF.

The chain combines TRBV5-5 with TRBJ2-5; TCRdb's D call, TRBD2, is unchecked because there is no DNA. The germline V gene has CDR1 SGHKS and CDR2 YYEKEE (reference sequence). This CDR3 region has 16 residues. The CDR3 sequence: CASSRGASGGAETQYF.

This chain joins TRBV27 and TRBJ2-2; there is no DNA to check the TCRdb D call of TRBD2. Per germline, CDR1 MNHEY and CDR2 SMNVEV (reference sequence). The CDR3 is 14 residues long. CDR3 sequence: CASSSGLITGELFF.

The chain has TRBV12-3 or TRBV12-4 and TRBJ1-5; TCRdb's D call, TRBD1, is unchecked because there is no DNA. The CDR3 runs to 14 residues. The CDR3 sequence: CASSLGGASQPQHF.

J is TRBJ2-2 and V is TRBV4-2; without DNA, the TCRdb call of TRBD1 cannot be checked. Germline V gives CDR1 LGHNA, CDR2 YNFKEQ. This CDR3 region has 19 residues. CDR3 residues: CASSPQPRGGSGNTGELFF.

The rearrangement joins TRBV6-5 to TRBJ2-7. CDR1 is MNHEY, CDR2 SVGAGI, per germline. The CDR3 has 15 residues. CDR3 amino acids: CASSYFALISYEQYF.

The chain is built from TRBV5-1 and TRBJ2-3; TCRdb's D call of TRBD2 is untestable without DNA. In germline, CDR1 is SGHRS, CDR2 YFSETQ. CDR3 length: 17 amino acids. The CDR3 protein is CASSYGLAGGPGDTQYF.

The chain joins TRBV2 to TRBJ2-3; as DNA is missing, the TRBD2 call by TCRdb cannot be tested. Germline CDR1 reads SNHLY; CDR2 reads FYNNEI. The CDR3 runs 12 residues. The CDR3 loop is CADTEGADTQYF.

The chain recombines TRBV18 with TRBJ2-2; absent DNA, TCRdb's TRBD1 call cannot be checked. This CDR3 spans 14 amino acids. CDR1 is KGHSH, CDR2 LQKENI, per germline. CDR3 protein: CASSVNRGTGELFF.

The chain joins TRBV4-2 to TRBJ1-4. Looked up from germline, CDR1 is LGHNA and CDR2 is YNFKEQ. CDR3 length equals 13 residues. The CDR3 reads CASSQRQNEKLFF.

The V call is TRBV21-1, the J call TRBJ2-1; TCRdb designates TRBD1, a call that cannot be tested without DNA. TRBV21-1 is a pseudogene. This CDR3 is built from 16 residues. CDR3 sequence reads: CASSKEPGQGFNEQFF.

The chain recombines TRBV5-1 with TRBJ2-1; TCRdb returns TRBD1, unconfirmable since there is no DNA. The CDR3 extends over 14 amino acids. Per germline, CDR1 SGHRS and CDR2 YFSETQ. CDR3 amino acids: CATQVSGAYNEQFF.

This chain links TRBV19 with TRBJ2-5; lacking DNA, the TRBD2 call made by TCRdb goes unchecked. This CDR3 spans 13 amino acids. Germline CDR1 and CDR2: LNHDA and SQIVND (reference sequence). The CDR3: CASSSLPQETQYF.

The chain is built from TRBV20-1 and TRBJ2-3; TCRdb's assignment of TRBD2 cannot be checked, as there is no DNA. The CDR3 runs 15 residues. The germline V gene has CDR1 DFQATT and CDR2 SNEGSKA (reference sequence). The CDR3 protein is CSAVASATSTDTQYF.